This TCR beta chain was documented in a study of cytomegalovirus exposure and HLA in healthy donors. Points on this clone: As yet, its antigen is unknown.

Study-level findings and limits: Presence/absence analyses took donor sequencing depth as roughly uniform. Rarity marked most TCR sequences, yet some public TCRs occurred in many donors. There were about 160 TCR beta chains listed as cytomegalovirus-associated. Several of the most significant clusters appeared, in a later analysis, to be linked to common viral pathogens.

The primer mix had 60 Vbeta and 13 Jbeta primers. The table came from immunoSEQ multiplex PCR; TCRdb's copy has only in-frame clones and leaves some out. The data show 130,000 or so clones, 66% seen once. The CDR3 contains 14 residues. Germline lookup yields CDR1 SQVTM and CDR2 ANQGSEA. J was trimmed by 9 bases and V by 6 bases; bases with no gene match: 12. Material: PBMCs. The rearrangement uses TRBV29-1 and TRBJ2-5; 11 bases agree with TRBD1. The TCR originated in a woman aged 55-69 years in good health and CMV-seronegative. This CDR3 is CSVRKDRGQGAQYF. The CDR3 DNA follows: TGCAGCGTACGGAAGGACAGGGGGCAAGGGGCCCAGTACTTC.